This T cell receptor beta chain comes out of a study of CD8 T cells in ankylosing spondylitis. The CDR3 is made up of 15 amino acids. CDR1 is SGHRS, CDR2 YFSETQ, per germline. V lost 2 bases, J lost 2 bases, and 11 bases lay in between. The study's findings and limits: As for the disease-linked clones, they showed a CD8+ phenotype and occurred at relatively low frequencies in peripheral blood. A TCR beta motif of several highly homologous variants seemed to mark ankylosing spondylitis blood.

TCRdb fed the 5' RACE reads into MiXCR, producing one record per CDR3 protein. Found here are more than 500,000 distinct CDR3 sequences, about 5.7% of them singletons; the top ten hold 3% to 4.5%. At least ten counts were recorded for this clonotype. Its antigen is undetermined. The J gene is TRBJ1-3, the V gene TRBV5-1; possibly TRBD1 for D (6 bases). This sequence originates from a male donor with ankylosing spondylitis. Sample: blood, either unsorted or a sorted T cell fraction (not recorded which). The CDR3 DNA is TGCGCCAGCAGCTTCACAGGGAACACTGGAAACACCATATATTTT. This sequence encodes CASSFTGNTGNTIYF.